This TCR beta chain is drawn from a study of blood T cell repertoires in COVID-19. Worth noting for this clone: This is likely a read error, given that the CDR3 carries no conserved phenylalanine or tryptophan at its end.

This CDR3 has 15 residues. Germline V gene data show CDR1 as SEHNR and CDR2 as FQNEAQ (reference sequence). V gave up 0 bases and J gave up 4 bases; unmatched junction bases: 3. Original methodology: Reference gene primer amplification in the assay estimated nucleated cell counts. Sequenced by immunoSEQ multiplex PCR; TCRdb stores in-frame clones only, minus some. The V and J calls and clone size come from that table; D and trimming were worked out from the DNA. The sample lists under 200,000 clones; approximately 84% were seen once. The sample was peripheral blood. The sequence was collected from a middle-aged man who had recovered from COVID-19. The V and J genes are TRBV7-9 and TRBJ1-2; TRBD1 matches at 9 bases. CDR3 DNA sequence: TGTGCCAGCAGCTTAGCGGGGGACAGGGTCTATGGCTACACCCTC. This sequence encodes CASSLAGDRVYGYTL.